Listed below are T cell receptor beta chains from one sample, sequenced in a study of cytomegalovirus exposure and HLA in healthy donors. Using immunoSEQ multiplex PCR, the repertoire was profiled, and TCRdb retains in-frame clones only, with some absent. This sample carries some 130,000 clones, 75% to 85% of them seen once, and the ten largest clones take over 2%. Sequenced input: PBMCs. The receptors were sampled from a man younger than 40 in good health and CMV-seronegative. The CDR3 runs from the conserved cysteine through the conserved F or W. A D gene is named only where the DNA matches it firmly. Clone size, where shown, is once, few, many, or a class for clones that have expanded.

cdr3_aa cdr3_nt j_call d_call clone_size v_call
CASSPLLAGVYEQYF TGTGCCAGCTCACCCTTACTAGCGGGAGTTTACGAGCAGTACTTC TRBJ2-7 TRBD2 once TRBV18
CASSSPGLVNEQYF TGTGCCAGTAGTAGTCCGGGTCTCGTAAACGAGCAGTACTTC TRBJ2-7 . . TRBV19
CASFPGDLVDTQYF TGCGCCAGCTTTCCCGGGGATCTGGTAGATACGCAGTATTTT TRBJ2-3 . . TRBV23-1
CASSQTGGIEKLFF TGTGCCAGCAGTCAGACAGGGGGTATTGAAAAACTGTTTTTT TRBJ1-4 TRBD1 . TRBV28
CASSPTSGSSYEQYF TGTGCCAGCAGCCCAACTAGCGGGAGCTCCTACGAGCAGTACTTC TRBJ2-7 TRBD2 . TRBV11-3
CASSLDSAGNTIYF TGCGCCAGCAGCTTGGATTCAGCTGGAAACACCATATATTTT TRBJ1-3 . few TRBV5-1
CASSASVPSGAYNEQFF TGTGCCAGCTCAGCAAGCGTTCCTAGCGGGGCCTACAATGAGCAGTTCTTC TRBJ2-1 TRBD2 . TRBV18
CASRQTSHEQFF TGTGCCAGCAGACAAACTAGCCATGAGCAGTTCTTC TRBJ2-1 . few TRBV5-6
CASSPRDRGNTEAFF TGCGCCAGCAGCCCCCGGGACAGGGGAAACACTGAAGCTTTCTTT TRBJ1-1 TRBD1 . TRBV5-1
CASSGNEAAATNEKLFF TGTGCCAGCAGCGGCAATGAGGCGGCAGCAACTAATGAAAAACTGTTTTTT TRBJ1-4 . . TRBV7-2
CATSRTGLTAYEQYF TGTGCCACCAGCAGAACGGGACTGACCGCCTACGAGCAGTACTTC TRBJ2-7 . . TRBV15
CSVELDRGTYGYTF TGCAGCGTTGAATTGGACAGGGGGACCTATGGCTACACCTTC TRBJ1-2 TRBD1 . TRBV29-1
CASSEAVYNEQFF TGTGCCAGCAGTGAGGCAGTCTACAATGAGCAGTTCTTC TRBJ2-1 . . TRBV25-1
CASSSGRSTTEAFF TGTGCCAGCAGCTCAGGGAGGTCGACCACTGAAGCTTTCTTT TRBJ1-1 . . TRBV6-5
CASRELASGFYEQYF TGTGCCAGCAGGGAATTGGCTAGCGGCTTTTACGAGCAGTACTTC TRBJ2-7 TRBD2 . TRBV27
CASNPGQGAFQPQHF TGTGCCAGCAACCCGGGACAGGGGGCATTTCAGCCCCAGCATTTT TRBJ1-5 TRBD1 . TRBV2
CASSLPAAPSYNEQFF TGTGCCAGCAGTTTACCCGCGGCGCCGTCCTACAATGAGCAGTTCTTC TRBJ2-1 . . TRBV28
CASSYPGADTQYF TGTGCCAGCAGTTACCCAGGCGCAGATACGCAGTATTTT TRBJ2-3 . . TRBV6-6
CASSEWGDGTEAFF TGTGCCAGCAGTGAATGGGGGGACGGCACTGAAGCTTTCTTT TRBJ1-1 . . TRBV6-1
CASSMTQSGANVLTF TGTGCCAGTAGTATGACACAGTCTGGGGCCAACGTCCTGACTTTC TRBJ2-6 . few TRBV19
CASSPMDRSALYEQYF TGTGCCAGCTCACCGATGGACAGATCAGCCCTCTACGAGCAGTACTTC TRBJ2-7 . once TRBV18
CASSQGTVSYEQYF TGTGCCAGCAGTCAAGGGACTGTATCCTACGAGCAGTACTTC TRBJ2-7 . . TRBV6-5